A single TCR beta chain is shown here with its context. The source of the sample is a study of blood T cell repertoires in COVID-19. Study as a whole: The United States, Italy and Spain provided the acute and convalescent COVID-19 samples. The analysed material was cDNA or gDNA that came from T cells, B-cell-depleted T cells, or PBMCs.

In the authors' workflow: Estimates of nucleated cell counts were drawn from the amplification of reference gene primers. Only in-frame clones appear in the TCRdb table, and some are missing; sequencing was by immunoSEQ multiplex PCR. The DNA gave D and trimming, while V, J and clone size come from that table. Counted here are more than 200,000 clones, almost 90% occurring once; the ten biggest clones make up around 1.5%. V lost 4 bases, J lost 4 bases, and 11 bases stayed unmatched. The CDR3 runs 15 residues. The germline V gene has CDR1 SGHNT and CDR2 YYREEE (reference sequence). The receptor was derived from a man aged 80 or over with acute or convalescent COVID-19. Sequenced sample: peripheral blood. The V call is TRBV5-4, the J call TRBJ2-7; TRBD2 agrees at 7 bases. The CDR3 protein is CASSLHSGSPYEQYF. The CDR3 coding sequence is TGTGCCAGCAGCCTCCATAGCGGGTCCCCGTACGAGCAGTACTTC.